These 20 T cell receptor beta chains originate from one sample sequenced in a study of PD-1 blockade in classical Hodgkin lymphoma. Time point reported: newly diagnosed, previously untreated cHL patient sample. The table came from immunoSEQ multiplex PCR; TCRdb's copy has only in-frame clones and leaves some out. The sample gives some 49,000 clones, just over 90% of which show up once; approximately 4.9% is in the top ten. The sequenced material came from peripheral blood mononuclear cells (PBMCs). The receptors originated from a human donor with classical Hodgkin lymphoma.

The V and J genes are TRBV6-1 and TRBJ2-2; 10 positions match TRBD2. The trim removed 9 bases at V and 6 bases at J, leaving 10 bases unmatched. The CDR3 is 15 amino acids. In germline, CDR1 is MNHNS, CDR2 SASEGT. This chain's CDR3 is CASLAGAGVPGELFF. As DNA, the CDR3 is TGTGCCAGTCTAGCGGGGGCAGGGGTCCCCGGGGAGCTGTTTTTT.

V gene TRBV5-4 combines with J gene TRBJ2-1, with D maybe TRBD2 (5 bases). Trimming took off 2 bases at V and 8 bases at J, with 11 bases between the two ends. CDR1 is SGHNT and CDR2 is YYREEE in the germline V gene (reference sequence). The CDR3 sequence is 13 residues long. CDR3 sequence: CASSLRGIDEQFF. DNA of the CDR3: TGTGCCAGCAGCTTAAGAGGGATCGATGAGCAGTTCTTC.

This chain uses TRBV9 with TRBJ1-2; the D is unclear. The CDR3 loop spans 11 amino acids. The V gene's germline CDR1 is SGDLS and CDR2 YYNGEE. With 4 bases removed from V and 6 bases from J, the gap between germline ends came to 7 bases. The CDR3 region has the DNA TGTGCCAGCAGCCGCGAGCATGGCTACACCTTC. It translates to CASSREHGYTF. Filled out from reference TRBV9 and TRBJ1-2, the complete variable domain reads DSGVTQTPKHLITATGQRVTLRCSPRSGDLSVYWYQQSLDQGLQFLIQYYNGEERAKGNILERFSAQQFPDLHSELNLSSLELGDSALYFCASSREHGYTFGSGTRLTVV.

In its sample, this clone was seen a few times. V usage is TRBV29-1 and J usage is TRBJ2-3; D not certain. The CDR3 has 13 amino acids. V was pared by 4 bases and J by 0 bases, with 8 bases between. Germline V gene sequence: CDR1 SQVTM, CDR2 ANQGSEA. The CDR3 here is CSVAPMSTDTQYF. For the CDR3, the DNA is TGCAGCGTTGCTCCGATGAGCACAGATACGCAGTATTTT.

The chain uses TRBV5-1 and TRBJ1-1; D unresolved. CDR3 length: 12 amino acids. Germline lookup yields CDR1 SGHRS and CDR2 YFSETQ. Trimming cost V 2 bases and J 5 bases, with 7 bases left between them. The CDR3 is CASSFGETEAFF. The CDR3, as DNA: TGCGCCAGCAGCTTCGGGGAGACTGAAGCTTTCTTT.

The sample holds one count of this clone. The genes are TRBV18 and TRBJ1-1; tentative D call: TRBD1 (6 bases). V was shortened by 5 bases and J by 1 base, with 8 bases between the two germline ends. This CDR3 region has 13 residues. The V gene's germline CDR1 is KGHSH and CDR2 LQKENI. The CDR3 reads CASSEGGNTEAFF. DNA for the CDR3: TGTGCCAGCTCAGAGGGGGGGAACACTGAAGCTTTCTTT. The variable domain in full, with the rest retrieved from reference TRBV18 and TRBJ1-1, is NAGVMQNPRHLVRRRGQEARLRCSPMKGHSHVYWYRQLPEEGLKFMVYLQKENIIDESGMPKERFSAEFPKEGPSILRIQQVVRGDSAAYFCASSEGGNTEAFFGQGTRLTVV.

This chain connects TRBV29-1 to TRBJ2-3; 11 bases align to TRBD1. The CDR3 loop spans 12 amino acids. Trimming cost V 7 bases and J 4 bases; bases outside gene matches: 1. Looked up from germline, CDR1 is SQVTM and CDR2 is ANQGSEA. The CDR3 protein is CSGTGGSDTQYF. As DNA, the CDR3 is TGCAGCGGGACAGGGGGCTCAGATACGCAGTATTTT.

The J gene is TRBJ1-4, the V gene TRBV28, with D possibly matching TRBD1 (6 bases). This CDR3 has 12 amino acids. Germline V CDR1 and CDR2: MDHEN, SYDVKM. V lost 3 bases and J lost 10, with 9 bases in between. CDR3 amino acids: CASSLGGGKLFF. Written as DNA, the CDR3 is TGTGCCAGCAGTTTGGGAGGGGGAAAACTGTTTTTT.

V gene TRBV28 combines with J gene TRBJ1-1; weak D call: TRBD1 (5 bases). The CDR3 contains 14 residues. Per germline, CDR1 MDHEN and CDR2 SYDVKM. Trimming removed 5 bases at V and 4 bases at J, with 14 bases between. CDR3 in DNA: TGTGCCAGCAGTACCCAGGGTGGGGGCACTGAAGCTTTCTTT. This sequence encodes CASSTQGGGTEAFF.

This chain uses TRBV5-1 with TRBJ1-2; D possibly corresponds to TRBD1 (5 bases). Trimming removed 4 bases from V and 4 bases from J, with 17 bases in between. Germline values: CDR1 SGHRS, CDR2 YFSETQ. The CDR3 totals 15 residues. The CDR3 region has the DNA TGCGCCAGCAGCCCACAGGTCGGGGATGGCTATGGCTACACCTTC. Translating gives CASSPQVGDGYGYTF.

The CDR3 loop reads CATGKRGLDEKLFF. The CDR3 DNA reads as TGTGCCACCGGTAAGAGGGGGCTTGATGAAAAACTGTTTTTT. This chain links TRBV6-4 with TRBJ1-4; 7 positions match TRBD1. CDR1 and CDR2 (germline): MRHNA, SNTAGT. After removal of 10 bases from V and 6 bases from J, the junction contained 11 bases not matched to a gene. This CDR3 is 14 amino acids long.

This rearrangement joins TRBV2 to TRBJ2-2; the D is unclear. Looked up from germline, CDR1 is SNHLY and CDR2 is FYNNEI. Between the trimmed V and J ends, which lost 5 bases and 7 bases, there was a span of 8 bases. This CDR3 region has 12 residues. The CDR3 spells CASSPPYGELFF. CDR3 DNA: TGTGCCAGCAGTCCTCCTTACGGGGAGCTGTTTTTT.

The rearrangement uses TRBV7-9 and TRBJ1-6; unclear D gene. The CDR3 extends over 12 amino acids. CDR1 is SEHNR, CDR2 FQNEAQ, per germline (reference sequence). With 5 bases removed from V and 7 bases from J, the gap between germline ends came to 6 bases. CDR3 nucleotides: TGTGCCAGCAGCGGAGAGAATTCACCCCTCCACTTT. Residues: CASSGENSPLHF.

This clone was counted between two and nine times. The chain links TRBV5-6 to TRBJ2-7; D is possibly TRBD1 (8 bases). This CDR3 is 12 amino acids long. Trimming took off 3 bases at V and 7 bases at J, with 11 bases between the two ends. Germline V CDR1 and CDR2: SGHDT, YYEEEE. The CDR3 bases are TGTGCCAGCAGCTACAGGGGGGGTGAGCAGTACTTC. Amino acid sequence: CASSYRGGEQYF.

This chain uses TRBV6-1 with TRBJ2-1, with 8 bases identical to TRBD2. Trimming cost V 7 bases and J 4 bases; bases outside gene matches: 9. In germline, CDR1 is MNHNS, CDR2 SASEGT. The CDR3 extends over 15 amino acids. DNA of the CDR3: TGTGCCAGCAAAACGGGAGGGCCTTTTTACAATGAGCAGTTCTTC. As protein: CASKTGGPFYNEQFF.

This rearrangement joins TRBV7-9 to TRBJ2-3, with 16 nucleotides matching TRBD2. CDR1 is SEHNR, CDR2 FQNEAQ, per germline (reference sequence). The CDR3 runs to 18 residues. Trimming removed 6 bases from V and 6 bases from J; junction bases left unmatched: 12. CDR3 DNA sequence: TGTGCCAGCAGTAATAGGGGACTAGCGGGAGGGCCTGGCGATACGCAGTATTTT. Protein product: CASSNRGLAGGPGDTQYF.

The chain is built from TRBV6-5 and TRBJ2-1, with D unresolved. Deletions cut 3 bases from V and 0 bases from J, with 6 bases between. The CDR3 covers 14 residues. The germline V gene encodes CDR1 MNHEY and CDR2 SVGAGI. CDR3 sequence reads: CASSYVGSYNEQFF. CDR3 sequence (DNA): TGTGCCAGCAGTTATGTAGGCTCCTACAATGAGCAGTTCTTC.

The CDR3 loop reads CASSLASGTASGGVETQYF. As DNA, the CDR3 is TGCGCCAGCAGCCTAGCCTCCGGGACAGCTAGCGGGGGGGTGGAGACCCAGTACTTC. The chain joins TRBV4-1 to TRBJ2-5; 12 bases fit TRBD2. CDR1 is MGHRA, CDR2 YSYEKL, per germline. The V and J ends lost 4 bases and 5 bases, in that order; junction bases with no gene match: 17. This CDR3 spans 19 amino acids.

This sequence joins TRBV7-6 and TRBJ2-1; D perhaps matches TRBD2 (5 bases). Germline CDR1 reads SGHVS; CDR2 reads FNYEAQ. V was pared by 2 bases and J by 5 bases, with 13 bases between. The CDR3 is 15 residues long. The chain's CDR3 is CASSLMTIPNNEQFF. The CDR3 DNA sequence: TGTGCCAGCAGCTTAATGACTATCCCCAACAATGAGCAGTTCTTC.

CDR3 residues: CASSLGTAQETQYF. Written as DNA, the CDR3 is TGTGCCAGCAGCTTGGGGACAGCCCAAGAGACCCAGTACTTC. This rearrangement joins TRBV5-4 to TRBJ2-5; D may be TRBD1 (6 bases). V was pared by 0 bases and J by 1 base, with 7 bases between. This CDR3 region has 14 residues. Germline CDR1 reads SGHNT; CDR2 reads YYREEE (reference sequence). Using reference TRBV5-4 and TRBJ2-5 for the parts outside the CDR3, the full variable domain is ETGVTQSPTHLIKTRGQQVTLRCSSQSGHNTVSWYQQALGQGPQFIFQYYREEENGRGNFPPRFSGLQFPNYSSELNVNALELDDSALYLCASSLGTAQETQYFGPGTRLLVL.